This T cell receptor (beta chain) was sequenced for a study of vaccination and CD4 T cells after COVID-19. General study points: Relatively small numbers of convalescent patients were studied, with no early post-infection timepoints included.

As for this clonotype: Its antigen is unknown.

There are 18 residues in the CDR3. From germline, CDR1 is MNHNS and CDR2 SASEGT. V lost 3 bases to trimming and J lost 4 bases; unmatched junction nucleotides: 13. Described treatment: roughly ten-day PBMC culture with coronavirus spike peptide pools or control peptides (ViraFEST assay). Under the ViraFEST approach, antigen-specific T cells were expanded with peptide pools and TCRs subsequently sequenced. Cultured CD4+ T-cell DNA underwent Oncomine TCR Beta short-read sequencing. Using its own MiXCR run on the PCR reads, TCRdb lists one record per CDR3 protein. Here the sample spans some 20,000 distinct CDR3 sequences, 42% being singletons.

This TCR was recovered from a human donor who had recovered from COVID-19. The specimen comprised CD4+ T cells from blood, cultured in vitro, sampled before SARS-CoV-2 vaccination. V gene TRBV6-1 combines with J gene TRBJ1-5, with TRBD1 identical over 9 bases. CDR3 nucleotides: TGTGCCAGCAGTGATTCTCGATCCGGGACAGGGCTGAATCAGCCCCAGCATTTT. Protein sequence: CASSDSRSGTGLNQPQHF.